The rows below give T cell receptor beta chains drawn from one sample of a study of cytomegalovirus exposure and HLA in healthy donors. Method: immunoSEQ multiplex PCR; TCRdb's copy keeps in-frame clones and lacks some. The sample table sets out over 200,000 clones. The sample was PBMCs. The receptors were sampled from a young woman in good health and CMV-seropositive. Each CDR3 is given with its conserved first and last residue. D genes are given only for firm matches.

d_call j_call v_call cdr3_aa cdr3_nt
NA TRBJ1-3 TRBV28 CALRGNGNTIYF TGTGCCTTAAGGGGGAACGGAAACACCATATATTTT
TRBD1 TRBJ2-7 TRBV19 CASSDRTGGGYEQYF TGTGCCAGTAGTGACCGGACAGGGGGCGGATACGAGCAGTACTTC
NA TRBJ2-7 TRBV10-3 CAISESFGSSYEQYF TGTGCCATCAGTGAGTCTTTCGGGAGTAGCTACGAGCAGTACTTC
TRBD1 TRBJ1-4 TRBV5-8 CASSFWQGGEKLFF TGTGCCAGCAGCTTTTGGCAGGGGGGTGAAAAACTGTTTTTT
NA TRBJ1-6 TRBV10-3 CAISDSEGVNSPLHF TGTGCCATCAGTGATAGTGAGGGGGTTAATTCACCCCTCCACTTT
NA TRBJ2-7 TRBV28 CASSPPRGREQYF TGTGCCAGCAGTCCGCCGAGAGGGCGCGAGCAGTACTTC
NA TRBJ2-6 TRBV28 CASSPTSDSLANVLTF TGTGCCAGCAGTCCAACCTCGGACTCGTTGGCCAACGTCCTGACTTTC
TRBD1 TRBJ1-2 TRBV29-1 CSVEVAQGAHGYTF TGCAGCGTTGAAGTAGCACAGGGGGCCCATGGCTACACCTTC
NA TRBJ2-3 TRBV5-4 CASSPDRSSDTQYF TGTGCCAGCAGCCCCGACAGGTCTTCAGATACGCAGTATTTT
NA TRBJ2-2 TRBV7-7 CASSFGTPNTGELFF TGTGCCAGCAGCTTCGGGACTCCGAACACCGGGGAGCTGTTTTTT
TRBD2 TRBJ2-7 TRBV4-1 CASSKAAGWGGFSYEQYF TGCGCCAGCAGCAAAGCGGCGGGGTGGGGGGGATTTTCCTACGAGCAGTACTTC
TRBD1 TRBJ1-1 TRBV6-6 CASRPGQAWEAFF TGTGCCAGCAGACCGGGACAGGCCTGGGAAGCTTTCTTT
TRBD1 TRBJ1-5 TRBV2 CASRVRQGEYSNQPQHF TGTGCCAGCAGAGTTAGACAGGGGGAATATAGCAATCAGCCCCAGCATTTT
NA TRBJ2-5 TRBV12-5 CASGTRYDLPGGTQYF TGTGCTAGTGGTACACGATATGACCTACCCGGGGGGACCCAGTACTTC
NA TRBJ2-1 TRBV6-5 CASSRQRDNEQFF TGTGCCAGCAGCCGGCAACGGGACAATGAGCAGTTCTTC
NA TRBJ2-5 TRBV4-3 CASSQEWEPEEETQETQYF TGCGCCAGCAGCCAAGAGTGGGAGCCGGAAGAAGAAACTCAAGAGACCCAGTACTTC
TRBD1 TRBJ2-6 TRBV2 CASYGTGVPVSGANVLTF TGTGCCAGTTACGGGACAGGGGTACCAGTCTCTGGGGCCAACGTCCTGACTTTC
TRBD1 TRBJ1-2 TRBV10-3 CAISEVRQGRNYGYTF TGTGCCATCAGTGAAGTGAGACAGGGCCGTAACTATGGCTACACCTTC
NA TRBJ2-7 TRBV18 CASLREQGSYEQYF TGTGCCAGCCTACGGGAACAGGGATCCTACGAGCAGTACTTC
NA TRBJ1-3 TRBV5-1 CASSPAGGSGNTIYF TGCGCCAGCAGCCCGGCGGGGGGCTCTGGAAACACCATATATTTT
TRBD1 TRBJ2-7 TRBV6-5 CASSYMDRDEQYF TGTGCCAGCAGTTACATGGACAGGGACGAGCAGTACTTC
NA TRBJ2-7 TRBV7-7 CASSLGGRHYEQYF TGTGCCAGCAGCTTAGGGGGGAGGCATTACGAGCAGTACTTC